These 8 T cell receptor beta chains originate from one sample sequenced in a study of cytomegalovirus exposure and HLA in healthy donors (dated by TCRdb to about 2017). Library generation was performed with the immunoSEQ multiplex PCR assay. For the multiplex PCR, a mixture combining 60 forward primers for TCR Vbeta segments and 13 reverse primers for TCR Jbeta segments was used. Drawn from immuneACCESS, this table holds only the in-frame rearrangements with V and J called that TCRdb kept. Clones are partly lost; checked studies trace under half to an unresolved V gene and leave the rest unexplained. In this sample the table shows about 120,000 clones, around 80% of which occur a single time. 3.5% to 5% of the sample belongs to the ten largest clones. The specimen sequenced was PBMCs. The receptors were sampled from a man aged 25 to 40 in good health and CMV-seropositive.

V usage is TRBV13 and J usage is TRBJ1-4; 7 bases fit TRBD1. CDR1 is PRHDT and CDR2 is FYEKMQ in the germline V gene (reference sequence). V shed 5 bases, J shed 6 bases, and the junction held 9 bases outside the gene matches. The length of the CDR3 is 15 residues. The CDR3 loop reads CASSTRTGEHEKLFF. CDR3 coding DNA: TGTGCCAGCAGCACCCGGACAGGAGAACATGAAAAACTGTTTTTT.

This chain uses TRBV7-2 with TRBJ2-7; 9 nucleotides align to TRBD1. CDR1 is SGHTA and CDR2 is FQGNSA in the germline V gene. The CDR3 runs 15 residues. The V segment lost 3 bases and the J segment 2 bases; nucleotides outside the gene matches: 5. CDR3 nucleotides: TGTGCCAGCAGCTTTAGGAGACAGGGGGCCTACGAGCAGTACTTC. Protein sequence: CASSFRRQGAYEQYF.

This clone has only a few counts. The chain carries TRBV5-1 and TRBJ2-2; 8 bases agree with TRBD2. In germline, CDR1 is SGHRS, CDR2 YFSETQ. CDR3 size: 16 residues. The V segment lost 1 base and the J segment 5 bases; nucleotides outside the gene matches: 7. The chain's CDR3 is CASSLNPGLGTGELFF. As DNA, the CDR3 is TGCGCCAGCAGCTTGAACCCGGGACTAGGGACCGGGGAGCTGTTTTTT.

The chain employs TRBV4-3 and TRBJ2-7, with D possibly matching TRBD1 (6 bases). The V end was cut by 1 base, the J end by 3 bases, with 16 bases between. This CDR3 spans 16 amino acids. In germline, CDR1 is LGHNA, CDR2 YSLEER. CDR3 sequence (DNA): TGCGCCAGCAGCCAAGCACAGGGAAGGGGCGACTACGAGCAGTACTTC. Its protein is CASSQAQGRGDYEQYF.

The gene calls are TRBV11-1 and TRBJ2-5; TRBD2 matches at 13 bases. Germline V gene sequence: CDR1 SGHAT, CDR2 FQDESV (reference sequence). V dropped 5 bases and J dropped 5; count of bases not matched to a gene: 11. The CDR3 runs to 17 residues. The CDR3 sequence is CASSHGLAGDLGETQYF. DNA for the CDR3: TGTGCCAGCAGCCATGGACTAGCGGGAGACCTGGGGGAGACCCAGTACTTC. The full variable domain, its missing parts supplied by reference TRBV11-1 and TRBJ2-5, is EAEVAQSPRYKITEKSQAVAFWCDPISGHATLYWYRQILGQGPELLVQFQDESVVDDSQLPKDRFSAERLKGVDSTLKIQPAELGDSAMYLCASSHGLAGDLGETQYFGPGTRLLVL.

This sequence joins TRBV5-1 and TRBJ2-1; 9 nucleotides agree with TRBD1. From germline, CDR1 is SGHRS and CDR2 YFSETQ. The J segment lost 8 bases and the V segment lost 4 bases, leaving 10 bases of the junction unmatched. The CDR3 has 15 amino acids. The CDR3 loop reads CASSVNRDRVDEQFF. The CDR3 bases are TGCGCCAGCAGCGTAAACCGGGACAGGGTCGATGAGCAGTTCTTC.

The chain links TRBV5-1 to TRBJ1-1; maybe TRBD1 (5 bases). Germline V gene data show CDR1 as SGHRS and CDR2 as YFSETQ. The germline V and J ends were trimmed by 1 base and 7 bases, with 11 bases remaining between them. This CDR3 region has 13 residues. CDR3 sequence: CASSLLGGGEAFF. The CDR3 nucleotides are TGCGCCAGCAGCTTGTTGGGGGGGGGTGAAGCTTTCTTT.

In its sample, this clone was seen a few times. At one boundary the junction diverges from the germline segment, which might be a read error. The chain has TRBV6-1 and TRBJ2-1, with TRBD2 matching 10 bases. Per germline, CDR1 MNHNS and CDR2 SASEGT. This CDR3 region has 17 residues. CDR3: CAGSEPNRLAGYNEQFF. DNA for the CDR3: TGTGCCGGCAGTGAACCTAACCGACTAGCGGGTTACAATGAGCAGTTCTTC.